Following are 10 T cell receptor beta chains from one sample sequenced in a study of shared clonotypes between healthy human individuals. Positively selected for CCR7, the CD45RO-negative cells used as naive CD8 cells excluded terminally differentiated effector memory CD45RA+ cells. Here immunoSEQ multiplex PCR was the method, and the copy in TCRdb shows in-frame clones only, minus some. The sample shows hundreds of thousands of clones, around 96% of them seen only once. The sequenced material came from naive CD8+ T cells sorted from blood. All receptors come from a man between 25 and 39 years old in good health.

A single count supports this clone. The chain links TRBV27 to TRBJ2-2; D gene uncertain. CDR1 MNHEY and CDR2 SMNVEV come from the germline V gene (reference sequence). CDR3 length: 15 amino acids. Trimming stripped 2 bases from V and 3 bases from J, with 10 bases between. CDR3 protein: CASSLGLGYTGELFF. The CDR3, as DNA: TGTGCCAGCAGTTTAGGTCTCGGGTACACCGGGGAGCTGTTTTTT.

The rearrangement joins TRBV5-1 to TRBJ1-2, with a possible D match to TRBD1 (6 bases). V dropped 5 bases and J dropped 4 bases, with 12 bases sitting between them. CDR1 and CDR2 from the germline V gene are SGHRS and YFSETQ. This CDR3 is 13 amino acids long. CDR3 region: CASSSGARYGYTF. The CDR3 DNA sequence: TGCGCCAGCAGTTCAGGGGCCCGCTATGGCTACACCTTC.

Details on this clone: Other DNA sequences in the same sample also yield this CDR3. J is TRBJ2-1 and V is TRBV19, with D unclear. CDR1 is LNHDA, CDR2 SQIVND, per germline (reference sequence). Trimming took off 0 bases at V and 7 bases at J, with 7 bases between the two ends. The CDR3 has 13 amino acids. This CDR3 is CASSIDLGNEQFF. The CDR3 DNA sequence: TGTGCCAGTAGTATAGATCTTGGGAATGAGCAGTTCTTC.

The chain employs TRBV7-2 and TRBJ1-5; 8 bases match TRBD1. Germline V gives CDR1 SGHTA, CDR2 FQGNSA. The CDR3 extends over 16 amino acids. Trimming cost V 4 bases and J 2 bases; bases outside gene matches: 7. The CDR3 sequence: CASSSRDRRGNQPQHF. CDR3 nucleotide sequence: TGTGCCAGCAGCTCCCGGGACAGGCGGGGCAATCAGCCCCAGCATTTT. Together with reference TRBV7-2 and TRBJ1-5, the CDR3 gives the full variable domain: GAGVSQSPSNKVTEKGKDVELRCDPISGHTALYWYRQSLGQGLEFLIYFQGNSAPDKSGLPSDRFSAERTGGSVSTLTIQRTQQEDSAVYLCASSSRDRRGNQPQHFGDGTRLSIL.

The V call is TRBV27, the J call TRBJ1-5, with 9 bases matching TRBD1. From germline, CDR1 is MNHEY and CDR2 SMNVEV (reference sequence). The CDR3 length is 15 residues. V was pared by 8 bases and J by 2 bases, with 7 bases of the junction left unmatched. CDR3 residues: CASGDRAGRNQPQHF. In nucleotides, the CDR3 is TGTGCCAGCGGGGACAGGGCTGGACGCAATCAGCCCCAGCATTTT.

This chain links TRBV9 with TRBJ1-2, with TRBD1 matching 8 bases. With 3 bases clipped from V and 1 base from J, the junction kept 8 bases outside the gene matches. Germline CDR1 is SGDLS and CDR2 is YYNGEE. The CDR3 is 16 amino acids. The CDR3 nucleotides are TGTGCCAGCAGCGCTACTCCGGGACAGGATAACTATGGCTACACCTTC. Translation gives CASSATPGQDNYGYTF.

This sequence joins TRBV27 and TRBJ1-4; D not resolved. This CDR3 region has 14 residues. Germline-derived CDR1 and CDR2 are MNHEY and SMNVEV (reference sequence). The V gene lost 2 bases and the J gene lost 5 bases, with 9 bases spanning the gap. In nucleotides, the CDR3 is TGTGCCAGCAGTTTAGTTCGAGACAATGAAAAACTGTTTTTT. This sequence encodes CASSLVRDNEKLFF.

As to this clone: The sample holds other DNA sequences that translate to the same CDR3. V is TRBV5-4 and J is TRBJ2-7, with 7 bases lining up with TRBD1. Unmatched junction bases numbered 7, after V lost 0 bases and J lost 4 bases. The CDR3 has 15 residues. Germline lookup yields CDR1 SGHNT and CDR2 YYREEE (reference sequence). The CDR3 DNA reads TGTGCCAGCAGCTTGGAAGGGGGCAGTTCTTACGAGCAGTACTTC. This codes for CASSLEGGSSYEQYF.

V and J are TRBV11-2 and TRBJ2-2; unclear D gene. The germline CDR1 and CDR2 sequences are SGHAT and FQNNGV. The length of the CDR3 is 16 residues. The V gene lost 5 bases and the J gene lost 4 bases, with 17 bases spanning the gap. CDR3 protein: CASSKRPQISTGELFF. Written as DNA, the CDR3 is TGTGCCAGCAGCAAACGGCCCCAGATCAGCACCGGGGAGCTGTTTTTT. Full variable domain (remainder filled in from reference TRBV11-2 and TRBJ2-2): EAGVAQSPRYKIIEKRQSVAFWCNPISGHATLYWYQQILGQGPKLLIQFQNNGVVDDSQLPKDRFSAERLKGVDSTLKIQPAKLEDSAVYLCASSKRPQISTGELFFGEGSRLTVL.

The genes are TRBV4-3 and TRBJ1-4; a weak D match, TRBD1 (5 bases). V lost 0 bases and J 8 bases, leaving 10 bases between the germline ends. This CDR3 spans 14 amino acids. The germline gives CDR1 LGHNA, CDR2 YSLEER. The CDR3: CASSQDPRGEKLFF. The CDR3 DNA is TGCGCCAGCAGCCAAGACCCCCGGGGGGAAAAACTGTTTTTT.